Presented here are 17 T cell receptor beta chains from one specimen sequenced in a study of blood T cell repertoires in COVID-19. Produced via immunoSEQ multiplex PCR; TCRdb's table is partial and in-frame only. The sample lists about 390,000 clones; roughly 86% were seen once. The sequenced sample was peripheral blood. The source of these receptors is an older woman with COVID-19, enrolled during active disease.

The chain couples TRBV2 to TRBJ1-6, with D uncertain. Germline V lookup: CDR1 SNHLY, CDR2 FYNNEI. Between the trimmed V and J ends, which lost 6 bases and 7 bases, there was a span of 13 bases. The CDR3 has 14 amino acids. CDR3 DNA sequence: TGTGCCAGCAGAGCAAATACGCCGAATTCACCCCTCCACTTT. This translates into CASRANTPNSPLHF.

This clone was detected only a few times. The chain has TRBV3-1 (or the pseudogene TRBV3-2) and TRBJ2-2, with D maybe TRBD1 (6 bases). The CDR3 totals 16 residues. The ends were cut back, 2 bases at V and 3 bases at J, with 13 bases in the middle. Germline CDR1 LGHDT, CDR2 YNNKEL (reference sequence). Written as DNA, the CDR3 is TGTGCCAGCAGCCAACTCCAGGGGCCCGACACCGGGGAGCTGTTTTTT. This gives the protein CASSQLQGPDTGELFF.

The gene calls are TRBV5-1 and TRBJ2-5; D gene uncertain. V lost 2 bases and J lost 4, with 12 bases in between. Germline V CDR1 and CDR2: SGHRS, YFSETQ. This CDR3 spans 14 amino acids. CDR3 sequence (DNA): TGCGCCAGCAGCTTTCTCGACCCAGGAGAGACCCAGTACTTC. The encoded protein is CASSFLDPGETQYF.

The chain combines TRBV29-1 with TRBJ1-1; 9 bases are shared with TRBD1. V dropped 6 bases and J dropped 5; count of bases not matched to a gene: 10. CDR3 size: 14 residues. Germline V lookup: CDR1 SQVTM, CDR2 ANQGSEA. CDR3 nucleotides: TGCAGCGTGGCCTTACAGGGGGCGGGAACTGAAGCTTTCTTT. It translates to CSVALQGAGTEAFF.

This clone was counted between two and nine times. The chain employs TRBV5-4 and TRBJ2-2; perhaps TRBD1 as D (5 bases). Trimming left V 0 bases short and J 7 bases short, with 13 bases between. The CDR3 has 15 amino acids. Germline V gives CDR1 SGHNT, CDR2 YYREEE (reference sequence). The CDR3 DNA reads TGTGCCAGCAGCTTGGACGGAAGGGGCAACGGGGAGCTGTTTTTT. Amino acids: CASSLDGRGNGELFF.

Notes on this clone: Different DNA sequences within this sample yield the same CDR3. J is TRBJ2-2 and V is TRBV5-1; D may be TRBD2 (6 bases). Per the germline V gene, CDR1 is SGHRS and CDR2 is YFSETQ. This CDR3 comprises 16 residues. V lost 0 bases and J 2 bases, leaving 11 bases between the germline ends. In nucleotides, the CDR3 is TGCGCCAGCAGCTTGGCCGGGGGAGCTAACACCGGGGAGCTGTTTTTT. This encodes CASSLAGGANTGELFF.

This clone was counted once. A junction boundary mismatches the germline segment, possibly from a read error. The genes are TRBV7-9 and TRBJ1-3; D uncertain. The germline CDR1 and CDR2 sequences are SEHNR and FQNEAQ (reference sequence). This CDR3 has 15 amino acids. The CDR3 here is CASTLDPRPGNTIYF. As DNA, the CDR3 is TGTGCCAGCACCTTAGACCCGCGCCCTGGAAACACCATATATTTT.

The rearrangement joins TRBV7-9 to TRBJ1-2; no firm D call. This CDR3 is built from 14 residues. Germline V gives CDR1 SEHNR, CDR2 FQNEAQ (reference sequence). Trimming left V 5 bases short and J 7 bases short, with 17 bases between. Written as DNA, the CDR3 is TGTGCCAGCAGCCCAATCCTGGAATCTAGTGGCTACACCTTC. Protein: CASSPILESSGYTF. The full variable domain, rest sourced from reference TRBV7-9 and TRBJ1-2, is DTGVSQNPRHKITKRGQNVTFRCDPISEHNRLYWYRQTLGQGPEFLTYFQNEAQLEKSRLLSDRFSAERPKGSFSTLEIQRTEQGDSAMYLCASSPILESSGYTFGSGTRLTVV.

This clone was recorded once. The genes are TRBV19 and TRBJ2-1; TRBD1 is a possible D gene (5 bases). The CDR3 extends over 11 amino acids. Germline CDR1 LNHDA, CDR2 SQIVND (reference sequence). The germline V and J ends were trimmed by 8 bases and 10 bases, with 12 bases remaining between them. The CDR3 reads CASVRGREQFF. CDR3 in DNA: TGTGCCAGTGTAAGGGGCAGGGAGCAGTTCTTC.

The chain is built from TRBV18 and TRBJ2-1; 10 bases map to TRBD1. The germline V gene encodes CDR1 KGHSH and CDR2 LQKENI. The CDR3 is made up of 15 amino acids. V dropped 3 bases and J dropped 3; count of bases not matched to a gene: 2. The DNA for the CDR3 is TGTGCCAGCTCACCCGGGACAGGGGACTACAATGAGCAGTTCTTC. The encoded protein is CASSPGTGDYNEQFF.

In the case of this clone: The identical CDR3 is also encoded by other nucleotide sequences in the sample. The chain has TRBV5-1 and TRBJ1-3; D is uncertain. The CDR3 is 14 amino acids. Germline assignment: CDR1 SGHRS and CDR2 YFSETQ. V was clipped by 2 bases and J by 4 bases, with 10 bases between them. CDR3 amino acids: CASSLGADGNTIYF. The CDR3 bases are TGCGCCAGCAGCTTAGGAGCAGACGGAAACACCATATATTTT.

This clone has a single count. This chain links TRBV19 with TRBJ2-7; no definite D call. The CDR3 loop spans 13 amino acids. Looked up from germline, CDR1 is LNHDA and CDR2 is SQIVND (reference sequence). V was pared by 3 bases and J by 2 bases, with 8 bases between. The CDR3 spells CASSIRRTYEQYF. In nucleotides, the CDR3 is TGTGCCAGTAGTATCCGCAGGACCTACGAGCAGTACTTC.

The rearrangement links TRBV3-1 (or the pseudogene TRBV3-2) to TRBJ2-1; D possibly corresponds to TRBD1 (6 bases). The CDR3 has 14 residues. Germline CDR1 and CDR2: LGHDT and YNNKEL (reference sequence). Trimming stripped 3 bases from V and 6 bases from J, with 12 bases between. CDR3 in DNA: TGTGCCAGCAGCCATATCCCCAGGGGCAATGAGCAGTTCTTC. It translates to CASSHIPRGNEQFF.

This clone was detected many times. The chain has TRBV28 and TRBJ2-2, with 9 bases identical to TRBD1. J gave up 5 bases and V 3 bases, and 7 bases lay outside the gene matches. CDR1 and CDR2 (germline): MDHEN, SYDVKM. The CDR3 runs to 16 residues. As DNA, the CDR3 is TGTGCCAGCAGTTTTACAGGGGGCGCGGGGACCGGGGAGCTGTTTTTT. It translates to CASSFTGGAGTGELFF.

The chain carries TRBV5-6 and TRBJ2-1; 15 bases match TRBD2. Trimming at V came to 4 bases and at J to 2 bases, leaving 7 bases not matched to a gene. The CDR3 extends over 18 amino acids. Germline V lookup: CDR1 SGHDT, CDR2 YYEEEE. CDR3 sequence (DNA): TGTGCCAGCAGCCTCTGGACTAGCGGGGGGGCCACCTACAATGAGCAGTTCTTC. Residues: CASSLWTSGGATYNEQFF.

The chain couples TRBV19 to TRBJ1-5, with 9 nucleotides matching TRBD1. V gave up 7 bases and J gave up 2 bases; unmatched junction bases: 9. CDR3 length: 16 residues. The germline gives CDR1 LNHDA, CDR2 SQIVND (reference sequence). The CDR3 region is CASNPTGGFGNQPQHF. The CDR3 bases are TGTGCCAGTAATCCGACAGGGGGTTTCGGCAATCAGCCCCAGCATTTT.

The gene calls are TRBV6-6 and TRBJ2-7; D unresolved. Germline CDR1 is MNHNY and CDR2 is SVGAGI (reference sequence). The CDR3 contains 13 residues. V lost 0 bases to trimming and J lost 1 base, with 4 bases between them. CDR3 sequence: CASSYSASYEQYF. The CDR3 bases are TGTGCCAGCAGTTACTCGGCTTCCTACGAGCAGTACTTC.